This TCR beta chain was sequenced for a study of blood T cell repertoires in COVID-19. Produced via immunoSEQ multiplex PCR; TCRdb's table is partial and in-frame only. The table includes about 280,000 clones, approximately 88% detected once. Germline lookup yields CDR1 SNHLY and CDR2 FYNNEI. The CDR3 covers 14 residues. V lost 7 bases and J lost 5; bases outside the gene matches: 6. The sequence was collected from a man younger than 35 with active or convalescent COVID-19. The genes are TRBV2 and TRBJ2-5; 11 bases fit TRBD2. What was sequenced was peripheral blood. The CDR3 sequence: CASIVAGGMETQYF. The CDR3 coding sequence is TGTGCCAGCATCGTAGCGGGGGGGATGGAGACCCAGTACTTC.